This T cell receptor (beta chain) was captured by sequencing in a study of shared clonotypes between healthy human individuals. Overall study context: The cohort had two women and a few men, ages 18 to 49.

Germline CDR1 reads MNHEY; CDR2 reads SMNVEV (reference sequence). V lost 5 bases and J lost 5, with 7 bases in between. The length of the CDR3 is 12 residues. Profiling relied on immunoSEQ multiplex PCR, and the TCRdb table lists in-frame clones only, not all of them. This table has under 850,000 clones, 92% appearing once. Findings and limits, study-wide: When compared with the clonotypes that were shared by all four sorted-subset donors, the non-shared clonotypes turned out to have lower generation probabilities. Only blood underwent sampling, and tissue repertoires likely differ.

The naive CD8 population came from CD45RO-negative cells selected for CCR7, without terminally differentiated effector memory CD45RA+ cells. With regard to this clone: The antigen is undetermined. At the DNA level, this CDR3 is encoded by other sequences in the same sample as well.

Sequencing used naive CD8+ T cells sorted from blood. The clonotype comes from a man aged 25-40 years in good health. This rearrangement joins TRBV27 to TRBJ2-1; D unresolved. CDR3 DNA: TGTGCCAGCAGTAGACCAAACAATGAGCAGTTCTTC. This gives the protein CASSRPNNEQFF.